Reported below is one T cell receptor beta chain. PCR involved 60 Vbeta and 13 Jbeta primers. Sequencing used immunoSEQ multiplex PCR; TCRdb keeps in-frame clones, though not all of them. The sample carries under 150,000 clones, about 78% recorded once. This entry belongs to a study of cytomegalovirus exposure and HLA in healthy donors. Each donor's status was that of a healthy bone marrow donor. This CDR3 has 17 residues. V was shortened by 5 bases and J by 4 bases, with 22 bases between the two germline ends. Germline values: CDR1 SEHNR, CDR2 FQNEAQ (reference sequence). The sequence came from a human donor in good health. Sequenced material: PBMCs. This chain connects TRBV7-9 to TRBJ2-3; maybe TRBD1 (6 bases). CDR3 residues: CASSPLTGEGNADTQYF. CDR3 DNA sequence: TGTGCCAGCAGCCCCCTGACAGGCGAAGGGAACGCAGATACGCAGTATTTT.